The 18 T cell receptor beta chains presented below share a single source sample, sequenced in a study of human T cells and chemical hapten exposure. TCRdb re-called the RACE reads through MiXCR, storing one row per CDR3 protein. The sample contains around 350,000 distinct CDR3 sequences, around 5.5% of which appear only once. Time point noted: pre-sensitization, week 0. Documented treatment: therapeutic diphenylcyclopropenone sensitization with weekly scalp DPC. The sample was whole blood, taken in connection with sensitization to the hapten diphenylcyclopropenone (DPC). Every receptor here comes from a woman under 30 with alopecia areata. Some clones in this sample may be carry-over from other donors' samples.

In this sample, this clonotype turned up many times. V usage is TRBV6-5 and J usage is TRBJ2-4; 8 bases fit TRBD1. The CDR3 contains 15 residues. V dropped 3 bases and J dropped 6; count of bases not matched to a gene: 7. Germline assignment: CDR1 MNHEY and CDR2 SVGAGI. The CDR3 sequence: CASSYVGQDINIQYF. The CDR3 DNA reads TGTGCCAGCAGTTATGTGGGACAGGACATAAACATTCAGTACTTC.

V is TRBV20-1 and J is TRBJ1-2, with D hard to call. The CDR3 has 13 amino acids. V was clipped by 5 bases and J by 2 bases, with 12 bases between them. Per the germline V gene, CDR1 is DFQATT and CDR2 is SNEGSKA (reference sequence). The CDR3 is CSAQERGNYGYTF. CDR3 in DNA: TGCAGTGCTCAAGAGCGGGGAAACTATGGCTACACCTTC.

Many counts were recorded for this clonotype. The chain is built from TRBV28 and TRBJ2-7, with unresolved D. The CDR3 is 12 residues long. Germline-derived CDR1 and CDR2 are MDHEN and SYDVKM. Trimming pared 3 bases from V and 9 bases from J, leaving 12 bases between. CDR3 sequence (DNA): TGTGCCAGCAGTTTGGGCGGCCCGGGGCAGTACTTC. Translated: CASSLGGPGQYF.

In its sample, this clonotype was seen a few times. The chain joins TRBV3-1 to TRBJ2-3; the match to TRBD2 covers 8 bases. Trimming at V came to 7 bases and at J to 11 bases, leaving 14 bases not matched to a gene. Germline CDR1 reads LGHDT; CDR2 reads YNNKEL (reference sequence). The CDR3 runs 14 residues. The CDR3, as DNA: TGTGCCAGCAAGGCGGGGGGAGAGCGGGGAGTGCAGTATTTT. Translation gives CASKAGGERGVQYF.

The CDR3 DNA follows: TGTGCCACCAGTGACCCCGCGCAGCGTCAGTACTTC. This encodes CATSDPAQRQYF. The chain has TRBV24-1 and TRBJ2-5; the D is unclear. With 4 bases removed from V and 11 bases from J, the gap between germline ends came to 13 bases. The CDR3 extends over 12 amino acids. Germline CDR1 reads KGHDR; CDR2 reads SFDVKD.

The sample holds many counts of this clonotype. The chain is built from TRBV6-2 or TRBV6-3 and TRBJ1-2, with unresolved D. V was pared by 1 base and J by 4 bases, with 13 bases between. CDR1 and CDR2 from the germline V gene are MNHEY and SVGEGT. CDR3 length equals 15 residues. The CDR3 loop reads CASSYLTKTPYGYTF. The CDR3 DNA reads as TGTGCCAGCAGTTACTTGACGAAAACCCCCTATGGCTACACCTTC.

This clonotype was counted between two and nine times. The chain has TRBV12-5 and TRBJ2-2; D is possibly TRBD2 (5 bases). The V end was cut by 0 bases, the J end by 6 bases, with 14 bases between. The CDR3 totals 16 residues. Looked up from germline, CDR1 is LGHNT and CDR2 is FRNRAP. Written as DNA, the CDR3 is TGTGCTAGTGGTTTGGTACTAGGAAAGAATCCCGGGGAGCTGTTTTTT. It yields the protein CASGLVLGKNPGELFF.

This clonotype was detected ten times or more. V gene TRBV6-2 or TRBV6-3 combines with J gene TRBJ2-3; 9 nucleotides line up with TRBD1. This CDR3 contains 17 residues. With 2 bases clipped from V and 3 bases from J, the junction kept 9 bases outside the gene matches. Germline CDR1 MNHEY, CDR2 SVGEGT. The CDR3 spells CASSYEQGARRTDTQYF. CDR3 bases: TGTGCCAGCAGTTACGAACAGGGGGCGCGGCGGACAGATACGCAGTATTTT.

There are many counts of this clonotype. The CDR3, as DNA: TGTGCCAGCAGTTTTCTCTTAGCGGACATCACAGATACGCAGTATTTT. Translated, it gives CASSFLLADITDTQYF. The V call is TRBV12-3 or TRBV12-4, the J call TRBJ2-3; possible D gene TRBD2, 6 bases. The CDR3 has 16 amino acids. V lost 3 bases to trimming and J lost 2 bases, with 15 bases between them.

The gene calls are TRBV7-2 and TRBJ1-4; a weak D match, TRBD1 (5 bases). V was pared by 5 bases and J by 10 bases, with 8 bases between. The CDR3 sequence is 11 residues long. The germline gives CDR1 SGHTA, CDR2 FQGNSA. The CDR3 nucleotides are TGTGCCAGCAGCCCCGACAGAAAACTGTTTTTT. Residues: CASSPDRKLFF.

J is TRBJ2-2 and V is TRBV20-1; the match to TRBD1 covers 9 bases. Germline-derived CDR1 and CDR2 are DFQATT and SNEGSKA (reference sequence). Trimming at V came to 3 bases and at J to 5 bases, leaving 7 bases not matched to a gene. The CDR3 runs 15 residues. This CDR3 reads CSARRGGTGTGELFF. The CDR3 DNA follows: TGCAGTGCTAGGAGGGGCGGGACAGGGACCGGGGAGCTGTTTTTT.

The DNA of the CDR3 is TGTGCCAGCAGTCGCGGGACTAGCGTCGTCGGGGAGCAGTACTTC. The encoded protein is CASSRGTSVVGEQYF. The chain carries TRBV6-2 or TRBV6-3 and TRBJ2-7, with 10 bases identical to TRBD2. The CDR3 is made up of 15 amino acids. V shed 5 bases and J 7 bases; nucleotides not matched to a gene: 11. Germline CDR1 MNHEY, CDR2 SVGEGT.

The V and J genes are TRBV6-1 and TRBJ2-3; D possibly corresponds to TRBD2 (6 bases). V lost 0 bases, J lost 2 bases, and 21 bases lay in between. In germline, CDR1 is MNHNS, CDR2 SASEGT. This CDR3 is 19 amino acids long. DNA for the CDR3: TGTGCCAGCAGTGAAGCCCCCACTATAACGGGGGACCTCACAGATACGCAGTATTTT. Translating gives CASSEAPTITGDLTDTQYF.

This clonotype came up many times. The chain recombines TRBV6-2 or TRBV6-3 with TRBJ2-3; D perhaps matches TRBD1 (5 bases). Trimming shortened V by 7 bases and J by 8 bases, and 19 bases separated the two germline ends. Looked up from germline, CDR1 is MNHEY and CDR2 is SVGEGT. CDR3 length: 14 amino acids. The CDR3 here is CASNPGRDQGTQYF. CDR3 sequence (DNA): TGTGCCAGCAACCCAGGGCGCGATCAGGGTACGCAGTATTTT.

This clonotype showed up many times. This chain links TRBV20-1 with TRBJ2-7; D is perhaps TRBD1 or TRBD2 (5 bases each). In germline, CDR1 is DFQATT, CDR2 SNEGSKA (reference sequence). The germline V and J ends were trimmed by 5 bases and 8 bases, with 13 bases remaining between them. The CDR3 is 11 residues long. The CDR3: CSAVRDLKQYF. In nucleotides, the CDR3 is TGCAGTGCTGTCCGGGACCTCAAGCAGTACTTC.

This clonotype has just a few counts. The chain carries TRBV12-3 or TRBV12-4 and TRBJ2-7, with 8 nucleotides matching TRBD2. The CDR3 length is 15 residues. V lost 3 bases and J lost 4; bases outside the gene matches: 8. CDR3 residues: CASSFGAGGYYEQYF. The CDR3 nucleotides read TGTGCCAGCAGTTTTGGGGCGGGGGGATATTACGAGCAGTACTTC.

This chain joins TRBV28 and TRBJ2-1, with TRBD1 as a possible D gene (6 bases). V was shortened by 7 bases and J by 11 bases, with 24 bases between the two germline ends. From germline, CDR1 is MDHEN and CDR2 SYDVKM. This CDR3 has 15 amino acids. CDR3 nucleotides: TGTGCCAGCAAGGGACAAACACTCCCGGACGCGAAGCAGTTCTTC. This translates into CASKGQTLPDAKQFF.

This clonotype occurred a few times. The genes are TRBV20-1 and TRBJ2-1, with TRBD2 identical over 13 bases. The V gene's germline CDR1 is DFQATT and CDR2 SNEGSKA (reference sequence). With 0 bases clipped from V and 4 bases from J, the junction kept 12 bases outside the gene matches. The CDR3 totals 19 residues. The CDR3 here is CSARDPTSGGAPAYNEQFF. The DNA for the CDR3 is TGCAGTGCTAGAGATCCCACTAGCGGGGGGGCCCCAGCTTACAATGAGCAGTTCTTC.